The clone carrying this TCR beta chain was found many times. Its matching antigen is unknown. Only in-frame clones appear in the TCRdb table, and some are missing; sequencing was by immunoSEQ multiplex PCR. The sample shows 35,000 to 45,000 clones, none of them appearing just once. The data stem from a study of T cells after posttransplantation cyclophosphamide. In germline, CDR1 is SEHNR, CDR2 FQNEAQ (reference sequence). V lost 5 bases and J lost 0; bases outside the gene matches: 6. CDR3 size: 15 residues. Overall study results and limits: TRB clonality was highly associated with recipient CMV seropositivity and reactivation.

The receptor comes from a man aged 35-49 years in good health, CMV-negative, and a related stem cell transplant donor. Sample: PBMCs. The chain has TRBV7-9 and TRBJ1-1, with 7 bases lining up with TRBD1. The CDR3 coding sequence is TGTGCCAGCAGCCTACAGGGGTTCGTGAACACTGAAGCTTTCTTT. Its protein product is CASSLQGFVNTEAFF.